The 27 T cell receptor beta chains below come from one sample, sequenced in a study of T-cell reconstitution after alpha-beta-depleted transplantation in children. Preparation of the TCRbeta library was carried out with unique molecular identifiers. TCRdb independently ran MiXCR on the PCR reads; one entry per CDR3 protein. The table records approximately 500,000 distinct CDR3 sequences, over 20% of them present only once. The specimen was PBMCs, collected before TCRalphabeta/CD19-depleted stem cell transplant. The receptors were sampled from a boy younger than two with Wiskott-Aldrich syndrome, due to receive a stem cell transplant.

The gene calls are TRBV10-3 and TRBJ2-7; unclear D gene. The germline V gene has CDR1 ENHRY and CDR2 SYGVKD. The germline V and J ends were trimmed by 0 bases and 0 bases, with 12 bases remaining between them. CDR3 length: 16 amino acids. Here the CDR3 DNA reads TGTGCCATCAGTGAGTCCCCCCCTCCGAGCTCCTACGAGCAGTACTTC. It encodes CAISESPPPSSYEQYF.

V and J are TRBV5-1 and TRBJ2-5; 9 bases fit TRBD2. The CDR3 totals 15 residues. The J segment lost 5 bases and the V segment lost 5 bases, leaving 10 bases of the junction unmatched. Germline CDR1 is SGHRS and CDR2 is YFSETQ. The CDR3 DNA reads TGCGCCAGCAGTGCCAATAGCGGGAGCGGGGAGACCCAGTACTTC. Protein product: CASSANSGSGETQYF.

The rearrangement joins TRBV20-1 to TRBJ2-3, with TRBD2 matching 7 bases. V shed 3 bases and J 4 bases; nucleotides not matched to a gene: 16. CDR3 length: 17 amino acids. Germline V lookup: CDR1 DFQATT, CDR2 SNEGSKA (reference sequence). CDR3 in amino acids: CSARLPPGREYSDTQYF. The CDR3 nucleotides read TGCAGTGCTAGGCTCCCCCCGGGGCGGGAGTATTCAGATACGCAGTATTTT.

This clonotype has more than one count but fewer than ten. The rearrangement joins TRBV10-2 to TRBJ1-1; maybe TRBD1 (5 bases). Germline V gene data show CDR1 as WSHSY and CDR2 as SAAADI. Trimming took 4 bases from V and 7 from J, leaving 10 bases between them. The CDR3 sequence is 12 residues long. The CDR3 region has the DNA TGCGCCAGCAGTGTTTCGGGGGTTGAAGCTTTCTTT. This gives the protein CASSVSGVEAFF.

This clonotype was counted a few times. The chain uses TRBV5-7 and TRBJ2-1; D may be TRBD2 (5 bases). TRBV5-7 is an ORF, with its function uncertain. V was pared by 3 bases and J by 3 bases, with 13 bases between. This CDR3 comprises 15 residues. CDR3: CASSYVGRYYNEQFF. CDR3 bases: TGTGCCAGCAGCTATGTGGGGAGATACTACAATGAGCAGTTCTTC.

The chain uses TRBV29-1 and TRBJ2-3; possibly TRBD1 or TRBD2 for D (5 bases each). V was pared by 7 bases and J by 5 bases, with 16 bases between. The CDR3 runs to 13 residues. CDR1 is SQVTM, CDR2 ANQGSEA, per germline. CDR3 in DNA: TGCAGCGCCCAGACTCTGGGGGTAGATACGCAGTATTTT. As protein: CSAQTLGVDTQYF.

The rearrangement uses TRBV5-1 and TRBJ2-5; no reliable D call. CDR3 size: 12 residues. The germline V gene has CDR1 SGHRS and CDR2 YFSETQ. V was pared by 2 bases and J by 7 bases, with 9 bases between. As DNA, the CDR3 is TGCGCCAGCAGCTTTGGAGATGCGACCCAGTACTTC. Encoded protein: CASSFGDATQYF.

This clonotype appeared a single time. The chain couples TRBV5-1 to TRBJ2-7; the match to TRBD2 covers 13 bases. Germline CDR1 and CDR2: SGHRS and YFSETQ. V dropped 2 bases and J dropped 6; count of bases not matched to a gene: 8. This CDR3 is built from 16 residues. CDR3 DNA sequence: TGCGCCAGCAGCTTTCTTACTAGCGGGAGGGCCTCCGAGCAGTACTTC. Its protein product is CASSFLTSGRASEQYF.

The chain's CDR3 is CSVVLLGNTEAFF. In nucleotides, the CDR3 is TGCAGCGTTGTTTTGTTGGGGAACACTGAAGCTTTCTTT. The rearrangement links TRBV29-1 to TRBJ1-1, with D unclear. CDR3 size: 13 residues. Germline V gene data show CDR1 as SQVTM and CDR2 as ANQGSEA. Between the trimmed V and J ends, which lost 4 bases and 1 base, there was a span of 10 bases.

This clonotype was detected only a few times. The rearrangement uses TRBV7-9 and TRBJ2-1; 7 nucleotides line up with TRBD2. This CDR3 region has 17 residues. Trimming cost V 4 bases and J 0 bases; bases outside gene matches: 9. Germline V gene sequence: CDR1 SEHNR, CDR2 FQNEAQ (reference sequence). The CDR3 region has the DNA TGTGCCAGCAGCTGGGGGGGAGCTAAGAGCTCCTACAATGAGCAGTTCTTC. Its protein product is CASSWGGAKSSYNEQFF.

This clonotype was found a few times. The chain uses TRBV20-1 and TRBJ1-4; weak D call: TRBD1 (5 bases). The CDR3 runs to 14 residues. CDR1 and CDR2 (germline): DFQATT, SNEGSKA (reference sequence). V shed 4 bases and J shed 8 bases, with 17 bases lying between them. The CDR3 reads CSAIFSPGGEKLFF. CDR3 sequence (DNA): TGCAGTGCTATCTTCAGTCCCGGGGGAGAAAAACTGTTTTTT.

This chain links TRBV12-3 or TRBV12-4 with TRBJ2-1; 7 bases are shared with TRBD2. The V gene end was trimmed by 7 bases and the J gene end by 5 bases; junction bases not matched to a gene: 11. The CDR3 spans 15 residues. CDR3 in amino acids: CASTQRLADHNEQFF. For the CDR3, the DNA is TGTGCCAGCACCCAGAGGCTAGCGGATCACAATGAGCAGTTCTTC.

This clonotype was detected a few times. This chain links TRBV5-1 with TRBJ2-7, with TRBD2 as a possible D gene (6 bases). V gave up 4 bases and J gave up 0 bases, with 23 bases separating them. The CDR3 runs 18 residues. The germline V gene encodes CDR1 SGHRS and CDR2 YFSETQ. CDR3 sequence reads: CASSRSTPFSGPSYEQYF. DNA of the CDR3: TGCGCCAGCAGCCGATCGACACCATTTAGCGGACCCTCCTACGAGCAGTACTTC.

The genes are TRBV20-1 and TRBJ2-3; D is possibly TRBD1 or TRBD2 (5 bases each). The CDR3 totals 13 residues. Germline V gene lookup returns CDR1 DFQATT and CDR2 SNEGSKA (reference sequence). V shed 3 bases and J shed 6 bases, with 13 bases lying between them. The CDR3 is CSASKGTRDTQYF. In nucleotides, the CDR3 is TGCAGTGCTAGTAAAGGGACGAGGGATACGCAGTATTTT.

CDR3 bases: TGCAGTGCTAGTGGCCAGCTCAACACTGAAGCTTTCTTT. Translated: CSASGQLNTEAFF. The V and J genes are TRBV20-1 and TRBJ1-1; D remains unclear. Germline values: CDR1 DFQATT, CDR2 SNEGSKA (reference sequence). Between the trimmed V and J ends, which lost 3 bases and 2 bases, there was a span of 10 bases. This CDR3 has 13 residues.

The table lists this clonotype with a few counts. The chain is built from TRBV5-1 and TRBJ2-2; TRBD1 might be the D (6 bases). V was shortened by 0 bases and J by 3 bases, with 12 bases between the two germline ends. The CDR3 length is 16 residues. The germline V gene has CDR1 SGHRS and CDR2 YFSETQ. CDR3 loop: CASSLAQGSDTGELFF. CDR3 in DNA: TGCGCCAGCAGCTTGGCCCAGGGGTCGGACACCGGGGAGCTGTTTTTT.

V gene TRBV5-1 combines with J gene TRBJ2-1; D is undetermined. The V end was cut by 0 bases, the J end by 8 bases, with 9 bases between. Germline CDR1 is SGHRS and CDR2 is YFSETQ. CDR3 length: 13 residues. The CDR3 sequence is CASSLVGIDEQFF. For the CDR3, the DNA is TGCGCCAGCAGCTTGGTGGGAATAGATGAGCAGTTCTTC.

J is TRBJ1-2 and V is TRBV28; 8 nucleotides match TRBD1. The junction had 8 bases not matched to a gene; V was cut back by 4 bases and J by 7 bases. There are 14 residues in the CDR3. Germline CDR1 reads MDHEN; CDR2 reads SYDVKM. The CDR3 here is CASSSHGTGGGYTF. The DNA for the CDR3 is TGTGCCAGCAGTTCGCACGGGACAGGCGGTGGCTACACCTTC.

This clonotype was seen a handful of times. V gene TRBV12-3 or TRBV12-4 combines with J gene TRBJ2-5; D is ambiguous. The V and J ends lost 3 bases and 3 bases respectively, with 5 bases between them. The CDR3 runs 12 residues. The CDR3 nucleotides read TGTGCCAGCAGTTTCACCGAAGAGACCCAGTACTTC. Protein: CASSFTEETQYF.

This clonotype was seen repeatedly, ten times or more. This chain links TRBV5-1 with TRBJ1-2, with D perhaps TRBD1 (5 bases). Trimming stripped 1 base from V and 8 bases from J, with 15 bases between. The CDR3 sequence is 14 residues long. From germline, CDR1 is SGHRS and CDR2 YFSETQ. The chain's CDR3 is CASSLQGMGDGYTF. CDR3 in DNA: TGCGCCAGCAGCTTGCAGGGAATGGGAGACGGCTACACCTTC.

This chain connects TRBV20-1 to TRBJ2-1; possibly TRBD1 for D (6 bases). This CDR3 spans 16 amino acids. Germline loops: CDR1 DFQATT, CDR2 SNEGSKA (reference sequence). V lost 0 bases to trimming and J lost 8 bases, with 20 bases between them. CDR3 DNA: TGCAGTGCTAGAGATTGGAGAGGACAGATTTTCGATGAGCAGTTCTTC. Its translation is CSARDWRGQIFDEQFF.

This clonotype was observed a few times. The rearrangement links TRBV7-3 to TRBJ2-1; D perhaps matches TRBD2 (6 bases). The germline CDR1 and CDR2 sequences are SGHTA and FQGTGA. V lost 1 base, J lost 4 bases, and 11 bases lay in between. The CDR3 covers 15 residues. CDR3 amino acids: CASSLRPGEYNEQFF. The CDR3 DNA reads as TGTGCCAGCAGCTTAAGACCGGGGGAATACAATGAGCAGTTCTTC.

This clonotype appeared a few times. The rearrangement uses TRBV29-1 and TRBJ1-4; a possible D gene is TRBD1 (5 bases). V was shortened by 6 bases and J by 0 bases, with 11 bases between the two germline ends. Germline loops: CDR1 SQVTM, CDR2 ANQGSEA. The CDR3 totals 14 residues. The CDR3 region is CSVGDGATNEKLFF. The CDR3 DNA is TGCAGCGTCGGGGACGGGGCAACTAATGAAAAACTGTTTTTT. The whole variable domain, filled in from reference TRBV29-1 and TRBJ1-4, reads SAVISQKPSRDICQRGTSLTIQCQVDSQVTMMFWYRQQPGQSLTLIATANQGSEATYESGFVIDKFPISRPNLTFSTLTVSNMSPEDSSIYLCSVGDGATNEKLFFGSGTQLSVL.

The chain is built from TRBV19 and TRBJ2-1; D not resolved. CDR1 and CDR2 from the germline V gene are LNHDA and SQIVND (reference sequence). The CDR3 spans 15 residues. Between the trimmed V and J ends, which lost 5 bases and 0 bases, there was a span of 11 bases. In nucleotides, the CDR3 is TGTGCCAGTAGTTCGTCCTTTAGCTCCTACAATGAGCAGTTCTTC. This translates into CASSSSFSSYNEQFF.

This clonotype was recorded many times. This chain joins TRBV14 and TRBJ2-1; D remains ambiguous. Germline lookup yields CDR1 SGHDN and CDR2 FVKESK. The germline V and J ends were trimmed by 4 bases and 8 bases, with 12 bases remaining between them. The CDR3 runs to 13 residues. Here the CDR3 reads CASSRDLGDEQFF. The CDR3 nucleotides are TGTGCCAGCAGCCGGGATTTAGGCGATGAGCAGTTCTTC.

This sequence joins TRBV4-2 and TRBJ2-7; 11 nucleotides align to TRBD2. The trim removed 0 bases at V and 3 bases at J, leaving 4 bases unmatched. The CDR3 covers 16 residues. Germline V CDR1 and CDR2: LGHNA, YNFKEQ. CDR3: CASSQDPGTSGYEQYF. The CDR3 bases are TGTGCCAGCAGCCAAGATCCCGGGACTAGCGGCTACGAGCAGTACTTC.

The chain recombines TRBV4-1 with TRBJ2-4; TRBD2 is a possible D gene (6 bases). CDR1 is MGHRA, CDR2 YSYEKL, per germline. V lost 5 bases, J lost 3 bases, and 20 bases lay in between. The CDR3 runs 17 residues. This CDR3 reads CASSEDWRDGVKNIQYF. The CDR3 coding sequence is TGCGCCAGCAGCGAGGACTGGAGGGACGGGGTCAAAAACATTCAGTACTTC.